The entry below describes one T cell receptor (beta chain). Its antigen is undetermined. V lost 6 bases and J lost 3; bases outside the gene matches: 11. CDR3 length: 14 residues. CDR1 is DFQATT, CDR2 SNEGSKA, per germline (reference sequence). This sample stems from a study of identical twins. Overall study findings and caveats: Out-of-frame TCR alpha sharing in monozygotic twins exceeded recombination model predictions.

A universal primer site was incorporated via template switching, and the cDNA contained unique molecular identifiers. TCRdb redid the calling of the 5' RACE reads with MiXCR, one entry per CDR3 protein. The sample gives 400,000 to 600,000 distinct CDR3 sequences, 20% to 25% of which show up once; about 0.5% is in the top ten. These data are also associated with another study on yellow fever vaccine responses in identical twins.

This TCR was sampled from a woman between 18 and 30 years old in good health. This rearrangement joins TRBV20-1 to TRBJ2-7; 7 nucleotides align to TRBD1. Sequences were obtained from CD4+ T cells sorted from blood. The CDR3 sequence is CSAQRGQTNYEQYF. The CDR3, as DNA: TGCAGTGCCCAGAGGGGACAGACCAACTACGAGCAGTACTTC.